The rows below give T cell receptor beta chains drawn from one sample of a study of follicular helper T cells after annual influenza vaccination. Produced via immunoSEQ multiplex PCR; TCRdb's table is partial and in-frame only. The data hold 6,000 to 6,500 clones, with 75% to 85% observed a single time. The sample consisted of CXCR5- memory CD4+ T cells sorted from blood, taken on the day of influenza vaccination. These receptors all stem from an adult who received the influenza vaccine. Both conserved end residues are part of each CDR3. Fields, in order: D gene, V gene, J gene, clone size, CDR3 DNA, CDR3 protein. The D gene is left open where the match is weak. Size is omitted from some rows. Given values are once, few, many or a class for expanded clones.

D: NA; V: TRBV13; J: TRBJ2-6; size: NA; DNA: TGTGCCAGCAGCCCGGGGCCGGGGTCTGGGGCCAACGTCCTGACTTTC; CDR3: CASSPGPGSGANVLTF
D: NA; V: TRBV7-2; J: TRBJ1-2; size: few; DNA: TGTGCCAGCAGCTCCTACACGGCTAACTATGGCTACACCTTC; CDR3: CASSSYTANYGYTF
D: NA; V: TRBV6-5; J: TRBJ1-4; size: NA; DNA: TGTGCCAGCAGTCGGGATATAACTAATGAAAAACTGTTTTTT; CDR3: CASSRDITNEKLFF
D: TRBD1; V: TRBV19; J: TRBJ2-1; size: few; DNA: TGTGCCACCCTGGGACAGGTTTTCAATGAGCAGTTCTTC; CDR3: CATLGQVFNEQFF
D: NA; V: TRBV7-2; J: TRBJ2-1; size: NA; DNA: TGTGCCAGCAGCCGGGACTGGACTAACAATGAGCAGTTCTTC; CDR3: CASSRDWTNNEQFF
D: TRBD1; V: TRBV27; J: TRBJ1-2; size: NA; DNA: TGTGCCAGCAGTTTCAGAGGGGGCGACTATGGCTACACCTTC; CDR3: CASSFRGGDYGYTF
D: NA; V: TRBV5-1; J: TRBJ2-7; size: NA; DNA: TGCGCCAGCAGCTTGGCCGTCGGCGTAGGCACCTACGAGCAGTACTTC; CDR3: CASSLAVGVGTYEQYF
D: NA; V: TRBV18; J: TRBJ2-7; size: NA; DNA: TGTGCCAGCTCACCACCGAGTAGTTACGAGCAGTACTTC; CDR3: CASSPPSSYEQYF
D: NA; V: TRBV6-1; J: TRBJ2-3; size: once; DNA: TGTGCCAGCAGTGACCCTTGGAGGGGGAGCAGCACAGATACGCAGTATTTT; CDR3: CASSDPWRGSSTDTQYF
D: TRBD2; V: TRBV4-3; J: TRBJ2-3; size: NA; DNA: TGCGCCAGCAGCCATCGGACTAGCGGGGGGGCAGATACGCAGTATTTT; CDR3: CASSHRTSGGADTQYF
D: NA; V: TRBV5-4; J: TRBJ2-3; size: NA; DNA: TGTGCCAGCAGCTCCAAGGGGGGGACAGATACGCAGTATTTT; CDR3: CASSSKGGTDTQYF
D: NA; V: TRBV27; J: TRBJ1-3; size: once; DNA: TGTGCCAGCAGTCCGCGGACATCCTCTGGAAACACCATATATTTT; CDR3: CASSPRTSSGNTIYF
D: TRBD1; V: TRBV11-2; J: TRBJ1-2; size: NA; DNA: TGTGCCAGCAGCTCAGGGGGCCGTGGCTACACCTTC; CDR3: CASSSGGRGYTF
D: NA; V: TRBV5-1; J: TRBJ2-5; size: NA; DNA: TGCGCCAGCAGCTTGGCCTCGGCCCGGGAGACCCAGTACTTC; CDR3: CASSLASARETQYF
D: NA; V: TRBV29-1; J: TRBJ2-4; size: NA; DNA: TGCAGCGTTGGACAGGATGAAAACATTCAGTACTTC; CDR3: CSVGQDENIQYF
D: TRBD2; V: TRBV15; J: TRBJ2-3; size: NA; DNA: TGTGCCACCAGCAGGGGGGGGGATCGATATTCGGCAGATACGCAGTATTTT; CDR3: CATSRGGDRYSADTQYF
D: NA; V: TRBV13; J: TRBJ1-2; size: NA; DNA: TGTGCCAGCAGACTACAGGTGAACTATGGCTACACCTTC; CDR3: CASRLQVNYGYTF
D: NA; V: TRBV5-1; J: TRBJ2-1; size: NA; DNA: TGCGCCAGCAGCTGGGGAGGGGGGGCTCGGAATGAGCAGTTCTTC; CDR3: CASSWGGGARNEQFF
D: NA; V: TRBV5-6; J: TRBJ2-4; size: NA; DNA: TGTGCCAGCAGCATGTACTACAGAGAAGCCAAAAACATTCAGTACTTC; CDR3: CASSMYYREAKNIQYF
D: TRBD2; V: TRBV19; J: TRBJ2-5; size: once; DNA: TGTGCCAGTAGTTTAGGGACTAGCCCAGAGACCCAGTACTTC; CDR3: CASSLGTSPETQYF
D: NA; V: TRBV7-2; J: TRBJ2-2; size: NA; DNA: TGTGCCAGCAGCTCCCCCGGGTCCGGGGAGCTGTTTTTT; CDR3: CASSSPGSGELFF
D: TRBD1; V: TRBV5-4; J: TRBJ1-4; size: NA; DNA: TGTGCCAGCAGCCTACAGGGGGCAACTGAAAAACTGTTTTTT; CDR3: CASSLQGATEKLFF
D: NA; V: TRBV10-3; J: TRBJ1-4; size: NA; DNA: TGTGCCATCAGTGAGCTGGGGCAACTCAATGAAAAACTGTTTTTT; CDR3: CAISELGQLNEKLFF